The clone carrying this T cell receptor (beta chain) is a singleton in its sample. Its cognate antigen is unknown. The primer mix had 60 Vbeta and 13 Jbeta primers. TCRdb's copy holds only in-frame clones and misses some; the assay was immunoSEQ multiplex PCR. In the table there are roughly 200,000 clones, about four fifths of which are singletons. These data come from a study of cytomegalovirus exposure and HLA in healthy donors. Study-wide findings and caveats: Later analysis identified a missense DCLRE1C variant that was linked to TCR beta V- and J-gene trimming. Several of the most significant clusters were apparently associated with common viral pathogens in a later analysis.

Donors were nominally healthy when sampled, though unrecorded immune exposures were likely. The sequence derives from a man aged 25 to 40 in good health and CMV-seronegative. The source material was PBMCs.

The DNA of the CDR3 is TGTGCCAGCAGTTTAACTAGCGGGGGGATGTACGAGCAGTACTTC. Translated: CASSLTSGGMYEQYF. The J gene is TRBJ2-7, the V gene TRBV27, with 12 bases identical to TRBD2. CDR3 length: 15 amino acids. Germline V CDR1 and CDR2: MNHEY, SMNVEV (reference sequence). J was trimmed by 4 bases and V by 2 bases; bases with no gene match: 3.